This TCR beta chain came from a study of blood T cell repertoires in COVID-19. In the original processing: Using reference gene primer amplification, nucleated cell counts were estimated. Measured with immunoSEQ multiplex PCR; TCRdb has only the in-frame clones, and not every one. The V and J calls and clone size come from that table; D and trimming were worked out from the DNA. The sample consists of roughly 350,000 clones, over 75% of them appearing once. The V segment lost 10 bases and the J segment 0 bases; nucleotides outside the gene matches: 15. CDR1 is MDHEN, CDR2 SYDVKM, per germline. The CDR3 has 16 residues.

The TCR originated in a woman aged 50 to 65 with active or convalescent COVID-19. The rearrangement links TRBV28 to TRBJ2-7; TRBD2 matches at 7 bases. Input material: peripheral blood. As DNA, the CDR3 is TGTGCCACCCTAAACCTCCGACTAGCCACCTCCTACGAGCAGTACTTC. Its translation: CATLNLRLATSYEQYF. The variable domain in full, with the rest retrieved from reference TRBV28 and TRBJ2-7, is DVKVTQSSRYLVKRTGEKVFLECVQDMDHENMFWYRQDPGLGLRLIYFSYDVKMKEKGDIPEGYSVSREKKERFSLILESASTNQTSMYLCATLNLRLATSYEQYFGPGTRLTVT.